This TCR beta chain was found in a study of immune heterogeneity within non-small cell lung tumors. A first 10-cycle multiplex round used 32 V-gene and 13 J-gene primers on TCR beta CDR3. TCRdb used MiXCR to reprocess the multiplex PCR reads, holding one entry per CDR3 protein. The top ten hold roughly 17% of the sample, which has 5,000 to 6,500 distinct CDR3 sequences, around 23% seen once. By share of the sample, this clonotype is medium-sized (0.01 to 0.1%). Each sample used roughly 0.65 ug of genomic DNA from bulk tumor tissue. Doctors removed several biopsies from each primary tumor during surgery, keeping them far apart. Samples came from untreated patients having curative surgery for newly diagnosed non-small cell lung cancer. Sequencing input: lung tumor tissue. This TCR came from a man in his 60s with non-small cell lung cancer.

DNA for the CDR3: TGTGCCAGCAGCGGATGGACAGGGGGCGAGCAGTACTTC. Encoded protein: CASSGWTGGEQYF. The V and J genes are TRBV11-2 and TRBJ2-7; 10 nucleotides line up with TRBD1. This CDR3 has 13 residues. Germline lookup yields CDR1 SGHAT and CDR2 FQNNGV. The J segment lost 6 bases and the V segment lost 5 bases, leaving 4 bases of the junction unmatched.